A selection of T cell receptor beta chains follows, all from one sample in a study of tumor-infiltrating lymphocytes in localized non-small cell lung cancer. Using immunoSEQ multiplex PCR, the repertoire was profiled, and TCRdb retains in-frame clones only, with some absent. The table lists 10,000 to 15,000 clones, nearly 85% of them singletons. The material sequenced was uninvolved lung tissue not adjacent to the tumor. The origin of the receptors is a human donor with non-small cell lung cancer. The CDR3 runs from the conserved cysteine through the conserved F or W. The D gene is left open where the match is weak. Part of the rows lack a size; the others show once, few, many or a class for expanded clones.

d_call: .
v_call: TRBV4-3
clone_size: once
j_call: TRBJ2-6
cdr3_length: 19
cdr3_nt: TGCGCCAGCAGCCAAGGCCAGGCAGGGATGGTCTCTGGGGCCAACGTCCTGACTTTC
cdr3_aa: CASSQGQAGMVSGANVLTF

d_call: TRBD1
v_call: TRBV18
clone_size: .
j_call: TRBJ1-1
cdr3_length: 17
cdr3_nt: TGTGCCAGCTCACCCTACCCGGGACAGAGGGTTGGCACTGAAGCTTTCTTT
cdr3_aa: CASSPYPGQRVGTEAFF

d_call: .
v_call: TRBV10-3
clone_size: .
j_call: TRBJ1-2
cdr3_length: 13
cdr3_nt: TGTGCCATCAGTGACAGGGGAGATAATGGCTACACCTTC
cdr3_aa: CAISDRGDNGYTF

d_call: TRBD1
v_call: TRBV30
clone_size: .
j_call: TRBJ1-3
cdr3_length: 14
cdr3_nt: TGTGCCTGGAGGACAGGGACCTCTGGAAACACCATATATTTT
cdr3_aa: CAWRTGTSGNTIYF

d_call: .
v_call: TRBV7-2
clone_size: .
j_call: TRBJ1-1
cdr3_length: 14
cdr3_nt: TGTGCCAGCAGCTCCCAGATAGCGAACACTGAAGCTTTCTTT
cdr3_aa: CASSSQIANTEAFF

d_call: .
v_call: TRBV6-1
clone_size: few
j_call: TRBJ1-5
cdr3_length: 13
cdr3_nt: TGTGCCAGCAGGGACATGACCAATCAGCCCCAGCATTTT
cdr3_aa: CASRDMTNQPQHF

d_call: TRBD1
v_call: TRBV6-4
clone_size: .
j_call: TRBJ1-6
cdr3_length: 13
cdr3_nt: TGTGCCAGCAGTGTGGACAGGGATTCACCCCTCCACTTT
cdr3_aa: CASSVDRDSPLHF

d_call: TRBD1
v_call: TRBV19
clone_size: .
j_call: TRBJ2-5
cdr3_length: 14
cdr3_nt: TGTGCCAGTAGTAGGACAGGGTCGCAAGAGACCCAGTACTTC
cdr3_aa: CASSRTGSQETQYF

d_call: TRBD1
v_call: TRBV6-1
clone_size: .
j_call: TRBJ2-7
cdr3_length: 16
cdr3_nt: TGTGCCAGCAGTGAATCCTCCGGGACAGGCCGTTACGAGCAGTACTTC
cdr3_aa: CASSESSGTGRYEQYF

d_call: .
v_call: TRBV5-1
clone_size: .
j_call: TRBJ1-1
cdr3_length: 15
cdr3_nt: TGCGCCAGCAGCTTGGGCGGGGGTCGGGACACTGAAGCTTTCTTT
cdr3_aa: CASSLGGGRDTEAFF

d_call: TRBD2
v_call: TRBV19
clone_size: .
j_call: TRBJ2-1
cdr3_length: 15
cdr3_nt: TGTGCCAGTAGTTCGCTTGGCGGGGGATACAATGAGCAGTTCTTC
cdr3_aa: CASSSLGGGYNEQFF

d_call: .
v_call: TRBV7-2
clone_size: .
j_call: TRBJ1-6
cdr3_length: 11
cdr3_nt: TGTGCCAGCAGCCGGAATTCACCCCTCCACTTT
cdr3_aa: CASSRNSPLHF

d_call: .
v_call: TRBV14
clone_size: .
j_call: TRBJ1-2
cdr3_length: 14
cdr3_nt: TGTGCCAGCAGCCAATCTAACACCAACTATGGCTACACCTTC
cdr3_aa: CASSQSNTNYGYTF

d_call: .
v_call: TRBV6-6
clone_size: .
j_call: TRBJ1-4
cdr3_length: 15
cdr3_nt: TGTGCCAGCAGTTACAGGGGGGGGGCTAATGAAAAACTGTTTTTT
cdr3_aa: CASSYRGGANEKLFF

d_call: .
v_call: TRBV11-2
clone_size: .
j_call: TRBJ1-4
cdr3_length: 18
cdr3_nt: TGTGCCAGCAGCTTAGCATCGGGGCGAAGTCGGGTTGCTGAAAAACTGTTTTTT
cdr3_aa: CASSLASGRSRVAEKLFF

d_call: .
v_call: TRBV30
clone_size: few
j_call: TRBJ1-6
cdr3_length: 18
cdr3_nt: TGTGCCTGGAGCCAGATGGGGGGGTTCGTATCCTATAATTCACCCCTCCACTTT
cdr3_aa: CAWSQMGGFVSYNSPLHF

d_call: .
v_call: TRBV21-1
clone_size: .
j_call: TRBJ1-2
cdr3_length: 18
cdr3_nt: TGTGCCAGCAGCAACTGGCGCTTTGGCCACCAGTCGAACTATGGCTACACCTTC
cdr3_aa: CASSNWRFGHQSNYGYTF

d_call: .
v_call: TRBV2
clone_size: .
j_call: TRBJ2-1
cdr3_length: 11
cdr3_nt: TGTGCCGCTACCACGGGGTCCGAGCAGTTCTTC
cdr3_aa: CAATTGSEQFF

d_call: TRBD2
v_call: TRBV5-6
clone_size: .
j_call: TRBJ2-3
cdr3_length: 15
cdr3_nt: TGTGCCAGCTGGAGACTAGCGGGAGACACAGATACGCAGTATTTT
cdr3_aa: CASWRLAGDTDTQYF

d_call: .
v_call: TRBV29-1
clone_size: few
j_call: TRBJ2-5
cdr3_length: 14
cdr3_nt: TGCAGCGTTGGATTTGAGAGGGAGCGAGAGACCCAGTACTTC
cdr3_aa: CSVGFERERETQYF

d_call: .
v_call: TRBV19
clone_size: .
j_call: TRBJ2-1
cdr3_length: 14
cdr3_nt: TGTGCCAGTAGTATACGGGGGGCGGGCAATGAGCAGTTCTTC
cdr3_aa: CASSIRGAGNEQFF

d_call: TRBD1
v_call: TRBV9
clone_size: .
j_call: TRBJ1-3
cdr3_length: 15
cdr3_nt: TGTGCCAGCAGCGCTGAGGGACAGGGGGCGGACACCATATATTTT
cdr3_aa: CASSAEGQGADTIYF

d_call: .
v_call: TRBV18
clone_size: once
j_call: TRBJ1-2
cdr3_length: 13
cdr3_nt: TGTGCCAGCTCAAAATCGGAGGACTATGGCTACACCTTC
cdr3_aa: CASSKSEDYGYTF

d_call: .
v_call: TRBV6-5
clone_size: .
j_call: TRBJ1-1
cdr3_length: 13
cdr3_nt: TGTGCCAGCAGTTACCAACAAGACACTGAAGCTTTCTTT
cdr3_aa: CASSYQQDTEAFF

d_call: TRBD1
v_call: TRBV4-3
clone_size: .
j_call: TRBJ1-3
cdr3_length: 16
cdr3_nt: TGCGCCAGCAGCCAAGATTACGTGGCAGGGGGGCGCACCATATATTTT
cdr3_aa: CASSQDYVAGGRTIYF

d_call: .
v_call: TRBV28
clone_size: few
j_call: TRBJ2-1
cdr3_length: 14
cdr3_nt: TGTGCCAGCAGTTTACAGGGTCGTGTCAGTGAGCAGTTCTTC
cdr3_aa: CASSLQGRVSEQFF

d_call: .
v_call: TRBV25-1
clone_size: once
j_call: TRBJ2-1
cdr3_length: 15
cdr3_nt: TGTGCCACGGGCGAGGAGCCCAGCTCCTACAATGAGCAGTTCTTC
cdr3_aa: CATGEEPSSYNEQFF

d_call: TRBD1
v_call: TRBV9
clone_size: .
j_call: TRBJ1-4
cdr3_length: 16
cdr3_nt: TGTGCCAGCAGCGTAGGGAACAGGGGTCGGAATGAAAAACTGTTTTTT
cdr3_aa: CASSVGNRGRNEKLFF

d_call: TRBD1
v_call: TRBV2
clone_size: .
j_call: TRBJ1-1
cdr3_length: 16
cdr3_nt: TGTGCCAGCAGTCCCGGGACAGATAGAATCGTGACTGAAGCTTTCTTT
cdr3_aa: CASSPGTDRIVTEAFF

d_call: .
v_call: TRBV9
clone_size: .
j_call: TRBJ2-3
cdr3_length: 15
cdr3_nt: TGTGCCAGCAGCGTAAGCAGCTATTCCACAGATACGCAGTATTTT
cdr3_aa: CASSVSSYSTDTQYF

d_call: TRBD1
v_call: TRBV29-1
clone_size: few
j_call: TRBJ1-1
cdr3_length: 14
cdr3_nt: TGCAGCGTCAGCGGACAGGGGGTTGTAACTGAAGCTTTCTTT
cdr3_aa: CSVSGQGVVTEAFF

d_call: .
v_call: TRBV10-3
clone_size: .
j_call: TRBJ2-7
cdr3_length: 12
cdr3_nt: TGTGCCATCGGGCCTAGGTCCTACGAGCAGTACTTC
cdr3_aa: CAIGPRSYEQYF

d_call: .
v_call: TRBV25-1
clone_size: .
j_call: TRBJ1-6
cdr3_length: 15
cdr3_nt: TGTGCCAGCACCACGAGTCAGGGGTATAATTCACCCCTCCACTTT
cdr3_aa: CASTTSQGYNSPLHF

d_call: .
v_call: TRBV4-2
clone_size: .
j_call: TRBJ2-3
cdr3_length: 18
cdr3_nt: TGTGCCAGCAGCCAGGATCCAGTCGGGGCTTCCCGCACAGATACGCAGTATTTT
cdr3_aa: CASSQDPVGASRTDTQYF

d_call: TRBD1
v_call: TRBV5-1
clone_size: .
j_call: TRBJ2-7
cdr3_length: 16
cdr3_nt: TGCGCCAGCAGGCCTACCGGGACAGGGGTTTCCTACGAGCAGTACTTC
cdr3_aa: CASRPTGTGVSYEQYF

d_call: .
v_call: TRBV11-3
clone_size: .
j_call: TRBJ2-1
cdr3_length: 19
cdr3_nt: TGTGCCAGCAGCCTAACACGGGGCCGATACTCCAATGCCTACAATGAGCAGTTCTTC
cdr3_aa: CASSLTRGRYSNAYNEQFF

d_call: TRBD1
v_call: TRBV6-1
clone_size: .
j_call: TRBJ2-5
cdr3_length: 15
cdr3_nt: TGTGCCAGCAGTGAAGCATGGACAGGGAAAGAGACCCAGTACTTC
cdr3_aa: CASSEAWTGKETQYF

d_call: .
v_call: TRBV5-4
clone_size: .
j_call: TRBJ2-2
cdr3_length: 20
cdr3_nt: TGTGCCAGCAGCTTGGACACCAATCTCAATCATTTGGCGAACACCGGGGAGCTGTTTTTT
cdr3_aa: CASSLDTNLNHLANTGELFF

d_call: TRBD1
v_call: TRBV7-2
clone_size: .
j_call: TRBJ2-3
cdr3_length: 14
cdr3_nt: TGTGCCAGCAGCTCACAGGGGTCCACAGATACGCAGTATTTT
cdr3_aa: CASSSQGSTDTQYF

d_call: TRBD1
v_call: TRBV7-2
clone_size: .
j_call: TRBJ1-5
cdr3_length: 13
cdr3_nt: TGTGCCAGCAGCCCGGACAGGTATCAGCCCCAGCATTTT
cdr3_aa: CASSPDRYQPQHF

d_call: TRBD1
v_call: TRBV7-2
clone_size: .
j_call: TRBJ2-5
cdr3_length: 15
cdr3_nt: TGTGCCAGCAGCTTGGCCCCGGGACAGGGAGAGACCCAGTACTTC
cdr3_aa: CASSLAPGQGETQYF

d_call: TRBD1
v_call: TRBV5-1
clone_size: .
j_call: TRBJ2-7
cdr3_length: 16
cdr3_nt: TGCGCCAGCAGCTTGGGAGGGACAGTGAAATCCTACGAGCAGTACTTC
cdr3_aa: CASSLGGTVKSYEQYF

d_call: TRBD1
v_call: TRBV11-1
clone_size: .
j_call: TRBJ2-7
cdr3_length: 14
cdr3_nt: TGTGCCAGCAGCCAAGGACAGGGTAACTACGAGCAGTACTTC
cdr3_aa: CASSQGQGNYEQYF

d_call: TRBD1
v_call: TRBV30
clone_size: .
j_call: TRBJ2-1
cdr3_length: 17
cdr3_nt: TGTGCCTGGAGTGTAAAAGGGCTCGGGACAGAATACAATGAGCAGTTCTTC
cdr3_aa: CAWSVKGLGTEYNEQFF

d_call: .
v_call: TRBV25-1
clone_size: once
j_call: TRBJ1-1
cdr3_length: 15
cdr3_nt: TGTGCCAGCACAGATCAGGAGGGCGGCAACACTGAAGCTTTCTTT
cdr3_aa: CASTDQEGGNTEAFF

d_call: .
v_call: TRBV2
clone_size: .
j_call: TRBJ2-3
cdr3_length: 14
cdr3_nt: TGTGCCAGCAGTGAAATGGTAATGGGGGATACGCAGTATTTT
cdr3_aa: CASSEMVMGDTQYF

d_call: .
v_call: TRBV11-1
clone_size: .
j_call: TRBJ1-1
cdr3_length: 14
cdr3_nt: TGTGCCAGCAGCTTAGGGGGATCAACCACTGAAGCTTTCTTT
cdr3_aa: CASSLGGSTTEAFF

d_call: TRBD1
v_call: TRBV6-1
clone_size: .
j_call: TRBJ1-2
cdr3_length: 13
cdr3_nt: TGTGCCAGCAGGGCAGGGGGCGAGGATGGCTACACCTTC
cdr3_aa: CASRAGGEDGYTF

d_call: TRBD2
v_call: TRBV7-8
clone_size: .
j_call: TRBJ2-2
cdr3_length: 16
cdr3_nt: TGTGCCAGCAGCTTAGGTTCTAGCGGTAACACCGGGGAGCTGTTTTTT
cdr3_aa: CASSLGSSGNTGELFF

d_call: TRBD1
v_call: TRBV11-2
clone_size: .
j_call: TRBJ1-5
cdr3_length: 15
cdr3_nt: TGTGCCAGCAGCTTAGAGGGACAGTCAAGACAGCCCCAGCATTTT
cdr3_aa: CASSLEGQSRQPQHF

d_call: TRBD2
v_call: TRBV4-1
clone_size: .
j_call: TRBJ2-2
cdr3_length: 16
cdr3_nt: TGCGCCAGCAGCCAAGGTAGCGGGGGGGCTAACGGGGAGCTGTTTTTT
cdr3_aa: CASSQGSGGANGELFF

d_call: .
v_call: TRBV30
clone_size: .
j_call: TRBJ1-5
cdr3_length: 13
cdr3_nt: TGTGCCTGGAGTGTAAGTGGAAATCAGCCCCAGCATTTT
cdr3_aa: CAWSVSGNQPQHF

d_call: .
v_call: TRBV7-6
clone_size: .
j_call: TRBJ1-6
cdr3_length: 12
cdr3_nt: TGTGCCAGCAGCCAATATAATTCACCCCTCCACTTT
cdr3_aa: CASSQYNSPLHF